Listed below are T cell receptor beta chains from one sample, sequenced in a study of T cells in Graves' hyperthyroidism and ophthalmopathy. TCRdb redid the calling of the multiplex PCR reads with MiXCR, one entry per CDR3 protein. Of about half a million distinct CDR3 sequences in the sample, just under 20% were seen once. The sample consisted of blood. These TCRs come from a middle-aged man with Graves' ophthalmopathy. CDR3s include the opening cysteine and the closing phenylalanine or tryptophan. D genes are given only for firm matches. Clone sizes are given selectively: once, few, many, or a class where the clone is expanded.

D gene	J gene	V gene	clone size	CDR3 protein	CDR3 DNA
-	TRBJ1-4	TRBV6-6	-	CASSYSRINEKLFF	TGTGCCAGCAGTTACTCGAGGATTAATGAAAAACTGTTTTTT
TRBD2	TRBJ2-3	TRBV18	-	CASSPLGGRASTDTQYF	TGTGCCAGCTCACCACTGGGCGGGAGGGCGAGCACAGATACGCAGTATTTT
-	TRBJ1-1	TRBV5-1	many	CASSLGPWGTEAFF	TGCGCCAGCAGCTTAGGACCCTGGGGGACTGAAGCTTTCTTT
TRBD1	TRBJ1-2	TRBV18	many	CASSLDRDRHTF	TGTGCCAGCTCCCTCGACAGGGATCGGCACACCTTC
-	TRBJ1-2	TRBV5-1	-	CASSLVAGGRKYGYTF	TGCGCCAGCAGCTTGGTGGCCGGGGGTCGAAAGTATGGCTACACCTTC
-	TRBJ1-1	TRBV27	-	CASSFPGSSNTEAFF	TGTGCCAGCAGTTTCCCGGGCTCATCAAACACTGAAGCTTTCTTT
TRBD1	TRBJ1-5	TRBV27	many	CASSWTGGQPQHF	TGTGCCAGCAGTTGGACAGGTGGTCAGCCCCAGCATTTT
-	TRBJ2-7	TRBV19	many	CASSLRGGGEQYF	TGTGCCAGCAGTTTAAGGGGAGGCGGCGAGCAGTACTTC
TRBD2	TRBJ2-3	TRBV30	-	CAWRNGGADTQYF	TGTGCCTGGAGAAACGGGGGGGCAGATACGCAGTATTTT
-	TRBJ2-7	TRBV11-2	many	CASSLEREQYF	TGTGCCAGCAGCTTAGAGAGGGAGCAGTACTTC
-	TRBJ2-7	TRBV7-2	-	CASSLQTGLDYEQYF	TGTGCCAGCAGCTTACAGACAGGTCTAGACTACGAGCAGTACTTC
-	TRBJ2-1	TRBV2	-	CASRGTGDYNEQFF	TGTGCCAGCAGGGGGACCGGGGATTACAATGAGCAGTTCTTC
-	TRBJ1-6	TRBV7-2	few	CASSLNRANSPLHF	TGTGCCAGCAGCTTAAACAGGGCTAATTCACCCCTCCACTTT
-	TRBJ2-7	TRBV18	many	CASSPSLGEQYF	TGTGCCAGCTCACCCAGTTTAGGGGAGCAGTACTTC
-	TRBJ1-5	TRBV19	-	CASSRRREENQPQHF	TGTGCCAGTAGTAGGCGAAGGGAGGAAAATCAGCCCCAGCATTTT
TRBD2	TRBJ2-1	TRBV7-3	-	CASSLITGGEQFF	TGTGCCAGCAGCTTAATCACCGGGGGGGAGCAGTTCTTC
-	TRBJ1-2	TRBV27	-	CASTGGAEGYTF	TGTGCCAGCACCGGTGGAGCTGAGGGCTACACCTTC
TRBD2	TRBJ2-7	TRBV28	many	CASSPPIAGVLEQYF	TGTGCCAGCAGTCCCCCCATAGCGGGAGTGCTCGAGCAGTACTTC
TRBD1	TRBJ1-5	TRBV30	-	CAWQTGDHQPQHF	TGTGCCTGGCAGACAGGGGACCATCAGCCCCAGCATTTT
TRBD2	TRBJ2-1	TRBV12-3/TRBV12-4	few	CATMGGWGISEQFF	TGTGCCACCATGGGGGGGTGGGGAATATCGGAGCAGTTCTTC
TRBD2	TRBJ2-7	TRBV12-3/TRBV12-4	many	CASSLWTSYHEQYF	TGTGCCAGCAGTCTCTGGACTAGCTATCACGAGCAGTACTTC
TRBD1	TRBJ1-1	TRBV7-8	-	CASSVPSGTGGTEAFF	TGTGCCAGCAGCGTACCGTCCGGGACAGGGGGCACTGAAGCTTTCTTT
-	TRBJ1-5	TRBV6-1	-	CASSYDINQPQHF	TGTGCCAGCAGTTATGACATCAATCAGCCCCAGCATTTT
-	TRBJ2-6	TRBV5-1	many	CASSSGVGSGANVLTF	TGCGCCAGCAGTTCGGGGGTTGGCTCTGGGGCCAACGTCCTGACTTTC
-	TRBJ2-7	TRBV20-1	many	CSAPGLLGSYEQYF	TGCAGTGCCCCAGGACTATTGGGCTCCTACGAGCAGTACTTC
TRBD2	TRBJ2-1	TRBV5-5	-	CASSPGGRANEQFF	TGTGCCAGCAGCCCGGGGGGGCGGGCCAATGAGCAGTTCTTC
-	TRBJ1-2	TRBV29-1	few	CSVGGRADYGYTF	TGCAGCGTTGGCGGCAGGGCTGACTATGGCTACACCTTC
-	TRBJ2-7	TRBV12-3/TRBV12-4	-	CASSLNVKGTYEQYF	TGTGCCAGCAGTTTAAACGTTAAGGGAACCTACGAGCAGTACTTC